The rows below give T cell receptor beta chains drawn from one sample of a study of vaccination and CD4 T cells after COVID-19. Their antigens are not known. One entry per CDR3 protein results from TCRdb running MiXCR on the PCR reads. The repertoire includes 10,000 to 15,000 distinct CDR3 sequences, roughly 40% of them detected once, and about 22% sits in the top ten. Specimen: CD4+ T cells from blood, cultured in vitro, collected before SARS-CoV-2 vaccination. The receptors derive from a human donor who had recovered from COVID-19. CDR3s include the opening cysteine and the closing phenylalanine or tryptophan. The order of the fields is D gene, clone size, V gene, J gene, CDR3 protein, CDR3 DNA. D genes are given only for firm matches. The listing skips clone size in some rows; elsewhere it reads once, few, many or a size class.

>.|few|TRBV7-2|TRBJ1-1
CASSFSAGKNTEAFF
TGTGCCAGCAGCTTCTCGGCAGGGAAGAACACTGAAGCTTTCTTT
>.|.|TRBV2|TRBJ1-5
CASSAGFDSNQPQHF
TGTGCCAGCAGTGCCGGATTTGATAGCAATCAGCCCCAGCATTTT
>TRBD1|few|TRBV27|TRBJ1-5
CASRRDRVSNQPQHF
TGTGCCAGCAGGAGGGACAGGGTGAGCAATCAGCCCCAGCATTTT
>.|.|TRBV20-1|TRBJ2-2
CSARSVLGTGELFF
TGCAGTGCTCGCTCCGTCCTTGGCACCGGGGAGCTGTTTTTT
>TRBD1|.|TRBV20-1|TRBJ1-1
CSATGGQGPGAFF
TGCAGTGCTACGGGAGGACAGGGTCCAGGAGCTTTCTTT
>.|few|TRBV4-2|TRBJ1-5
CASSARGNQPQHF
TGTGCCAGCAGCGCTCGAGGCAATCAGCCCCAGCATTTT
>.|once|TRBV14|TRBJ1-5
CASSHPPGRNQPQHF
TGTGCCAGCAGCCACCCCCCTGGGAGGAATCAGCCCCAGCATTTT
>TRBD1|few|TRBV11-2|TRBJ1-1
CASSLPRGREAFF
TGTGCCAGCAGCTTACCCAGGGGGCGTGAAGCTTTCTTT
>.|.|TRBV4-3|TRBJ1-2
CASSRSGRSYGYTF
TGCGCCAGCAGCCGGTCTGGACGGAGTTATGGCTACACCTTC
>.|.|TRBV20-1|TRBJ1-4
CSAARPRGEKLFF
TGCAGTGCCGCCCGGCCCCGGGGAGAAAAACTGTTTTTT
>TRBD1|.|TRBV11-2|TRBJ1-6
CASSLVPQGTGSPLHF
TGTGCCAGCAGCTTAGTTCCACAGGGGACCGGATCACCCCTCCACTTT
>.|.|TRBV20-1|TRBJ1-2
CSAGSWRMINYGYTF
TGCAGTGCTGGATCATGGCGGATGATAAACTATGGCTACACCTTC
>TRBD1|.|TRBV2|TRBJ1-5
CASSRDRGYGNQPQHF
TGTGCCAGCAGTCGGGACAGAGGGTATGGCAATCAGCCCCAGCATTTT
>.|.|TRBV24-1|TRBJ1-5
CATSDGPLDNQPQHF
TGTGCCACCAGTGATGGACCCCTGGACAATCAGCCCCAGCATTTT